What follows are 31 T cell receptor beta chains derived from one specimen sequenced in a study of shared clonotypes between healthy human individuals. The repertoire was sequenced with immunoSEQ multiplex PCR; TCRdb's copy has only in-frame clones and lacks some. The sample holds fewer than 3 million clones, 85% to 95% seen once. The sample consisted of naive CD4+ T cells from PBMCs. Subset indicated: CD45RA+ positively selected. These receptors came from a man in his late teens or twenties in good health. Some clones in this sample may be carry-over from other donors' samples.

V and J are TRBV5-1 and TRBJ2-2; 14 bases are a match to TRBD2. The ends lost 2 bases at V and 0 bases at J; junction bases unmatched: 6. This CDR3 spans 19 amino acids. The germline gives CDR1 SGHRS, CDR2 YFSETQ. CDR3 protein: CASSFRLAGGSANTGELFF. As DNA, the CDR3 is TGCGCCAGCAGCTTCAGACTAGCGGGAGGGTCGGCGAACACCGGGGAGCTGTTTTTT.

This clone was counted once. The genes are TRBV28 and TRBJ2-1; no clear D. Trimming left V 7 bases short and J 9 bases short, with 10 bases between. The CDR3 spans 11 residues. Germline CDR1 and CDR2: MDHEN and SYDVKM. CDR3 bases: TGTGCCAGCAAAGGGTGGATTGAGCAGTTCTTC. Encoded protein: CASKGWIEQFF.

This rearrangement joins TRBV5-1 to TRBJ2-5; 7 bases agree with TRBD1. Germline V gives CDR1 SGHRS, CDR2 YFSETQ. V gave up 5 bases and J gave up 1 base; unmatched junction bases: 8. This CDR3 spans 15 amino acids. DNA of the CDR3: TGCGCCAGCAGACGACAGGGCTCCCTCCAAGAGACCCAGTACTTC. This sequence encodes CASRRQGSLQETQYF. The full variable domain, with the rest looked up from reference TRBV5-1 and TRBJ2-5, is KAGVTQTPRYLIKTRGQQVTLSCSPISGHRSVSWYQQTPGQGLQFLFEYFSETQRNKGNFPGRFSGRQFSNSRSEMNVSTLELGDSALYLCASRRQGSLQETQYFGPGTRLLVL.

The V gene is TRBV6-1, the J gene TRBJ2-2; 7 bases map to TRBD1. V shed 7 bases, J shed 6 bases, and the junction held 11 bases outside the gene matches. The length of the CDR3 is 15 residues. In germline, CDR1 is MNHNS, CDR2 SASEGT. The CDR3 is CASIPDRAAPGELFF. The CDR3 nucleotides read TGTGCCAGCATCCCAGACAGGGCGGCACCCGGGGAGCTGTTTTTT.

This clone has just a few counts. The V call is TRBV28, the J call TRBJ1-1; TRBD1 matches at 8 bases. Trimming took 4 bases from V and 5 from J; bases not matched to a gene: 9. In germline, CDR1 is MDHEN, CDR2 SYDVKM. There are 15 residues in the CDR3. In DNA form, the CDR3 reads TGTGCCAGCAGTTACCCTTACAGGGGGTCTACTGAAGCTTTCTTT. Translating gives CASSYPYRGSTEAFF.

This clone was counted a few times. The V gene is TRBV4-2, the J gene TRBJ1-1; 7 nucleotides line up with TRBD1. Looked up from germline, CDR1 is LGHNA and CDR2 is YNFKEQ. V lost 1 base to trimming and J lost 4 bases; unmatched junction nucleotides: 9. The CDR3 runs 16 residues. CDR3 in amino acids: CASSQAQRDSPTEAFF. For the CDR3, the DNA is TGTGCCAGCAGCCAAGCCCAACGGGACAGTCCCACTGAAGCTTTCTTT.

This clone showed up just once. This rearrangement joins TRBV5-4 to TRBJ2-7, with TRBD2 identical over 7 bases. CDR3 size: 13 residues. CDR1 and CDR2 (germline): SGHNT, YYREEE (reference sequence). V lost 10 bases to trimming and J lost 5 bases; unmatched junction nucleotides: 12. This CDR3 reads CAGGSAGAHEQYF. CDR3 in DNA: TGTGCCGGAGGATCCGCGGGAGCCCACGAGCAGTACTTC.

The genes are TRBV5-1 and TRBJ2-7; D ambiguous. This CDR3 has 13 residues. CDR1 is SGHRS, CDR2 YFSETQ, per germline. V was pared by 0 bases and J by 2 bases, with 6 bases between. The CDR3 DNA follows: TGCGCCAGCAGCTTGGACGTTACCTACGAGCAGTACTTC. It encodes CASSLDVTYEQYF.

Comments on this clone: Other DNA sequences in this specimen translate into the identical CDR3. The rearrangement joins TRBV11-2 to TRBJ2-1; 8 positions agree with TRBD2. There are 15 residues in the CDR3. V was pared by 1 base and J by 3 bases, with 2 bases of the junction left unmatched. The germline V gene has CDR1 SGHAT and CDR2 FQNNGV. CDR3 residues: CASSLGLAGYNEQFF. CDR3 in DNA: TGTGCCAGCAGCTTAGGGCTAGCGGGCTACAATGAGCAGTTCTTC.

The chain links TRBV11-2 to TRBJ2-2, with D unclear. Germline CDR1 reads SGHAT; CDR2 reads FQNNGV. The CDR3 sequence is 17 residues long. With 2 bases removed from V and 0 bases from J, the gap between germline ends came to 13 bases. The chain's CDR3 is CASSLLGGTPNTGELFF. The CDR3 DNA is TGTGCCAGCAGCTTATTAGGTGGCACCCCGAACACCGGGGAGCTGTTTTTT.

The chain employs TRBV7-3 and TRBJ2-1; the D gene is possibly TRBD2 (6 bases). The CDR3 extends over 14 amino acids. V dropped 5 bases and J dropped 6 bases, with 14 bases sitting between them. The germline gives CDR1 SGHTA, CDR2 FQGTGA. CDR3 protein: CASSASGLINEQFF. CDR3 coding DNA: TGTGCCAGCAGCGCGAGCGGGCTAATCAATGAGCAGTTCTTC.

The V gene is TRBV7-3, the J gene TRBJ2-7, with a possible D match to TRBD2 (6 bases). CDR1 and CDR2 (germline): SGHTA, FQGTGA. This CDR3 is built from 14 residues. Trimming left V 3 bases short and J 3 bases short, with 12 bases between. This CDR3 reads CASSLGGEGYEQYF. The CDR3 DNA is TGTGCCAGCAGCTTGGGGGGAGAGGGCTACGAGCAGTACTTC.

The genes are TRBV4-3 and TRBJ2-7, with D uncertain. The CDR3 covers 14 residues. The V gene lost 0 bases and the J gene lost 5 bases, with 11 bases spanning the gap. Germline CDR1 is LGHNA and CDR2 is YSLEER. The CDR3 region is CASSQEWMGDEQYF. The CDR3 DNA sequence: TGCGCCAGCAGCCAAGAGTGGATGGGTGACGAGCAGTACTTC.

The chain joins TRBV28 to TRBJ2-3, with D perhaps TRBD2 (5 bases). Per germline, CDR1 MDHEN and CDR2 SYDVKM. V was cut by 2 bases and J by 1 base, with 10 bases left in between. CDR3 size: 15 residues. The CDR3 is CASSLDRRGTDTQYF. The DNA of the CDR3 is TGTGCCAGCAGTTTAGACCGGCGGGGCACAGATACGCAGTATTTT.

Of note for this clone: The identical CDR3 is also encoded by other nucleotide sequences in the sample. The J gene is TRBJ1-1, the V gene TRBV28; the D is unclear. Trimming pared 2 bases from V and 2 bases from J, leaving 6 bases between. In germline, CDR1 is MDHEN, CDR2 SYDVKM. This CDR3 region has 13 residues. CDR3 nucleotide sequence: TGTGCCAGCAGTTTACTAGGTAACACTGAAGCTTTCTTT. As protein: CASSLLGNTEAFF. Supplemented by reference TRBV28 and TRBJ1-1, the full variable domain reads DVKVTQSSRYLVKRTGEKVFLECVQDMDHENMFWYRQDPGLGLRLIYFSYDVKMKEKGDIPEGYSVSREKKERFSLILESASTNQTSMYLCASSLLGNTEAFFGQGTRLTVV.

This sequence joins TRBV6-6 and TRBJ2-1, with D possibly being TRBD2 (5 bases). Germline V gene sequence: CDR1 MNHNY, CDR2 SVGAGI (reference sequence). Deletions cut 0 bases from V and 4 bases from J, with 7 bases between. This CDR3 is built from 14 residues. The CDR3 coding sequence is TGTGCCAGCAGTTACTCGTCGGGATACAATGAGCAGTTCTTC. The encoded protein is CASSYSSGYNEQFF.

The chain combines TRBV30 with TRBJ1-5; D perhaps matches TRBD1 (6 bases). Trimming removed 8 bases at V and 2 bases at J, with 16 bases between. This CDR3 has 14 residues. Germline values: CDR1 GTSNPN, CDR2 SVGIG (reference sequence). CDR3 sequence reads: CAPKQGKRNQPQHF. The CDR3 DNA sequence: TGTGCCCCGAAACAGGGAAAACGCAATCAGCCCCAGCATTTT.

This chain uses TRBV4-1 with TRBJ2-2, with no clear D. The CDR3 consists of 12 residues. CDR1 and CDR2 (germline): MGHRA, YSYEKL. Trimming left V 6 bases short and J 5 bases short, with 7 bases between. The CDR3 sequence is CASRVDTGELFF. The CDR3 DNA sequence: TGCGCCAGCAGAGTAGATACCGGGGAGCTGTTTTTT.

This clone appeared a single time. The chain combines TRBV4-1 with TRBJ2-5; 11 bases align to TRBD2. There are 14 residues in the CDR3. J gave up 4 bases and V 3 bases, and 1 base lay outside the gene matches. CDR1 and CDR2 from the germline V gene are MGHRA and YSYEKL. DNA for the CDR3: TGCGCCAGCAGCCAGGGACTAGCGGTAGAGACCCAGTACTTC. Protein product: CASSQGLAVETQYF.

The rearrangement uses TRBV7-8 and TRBJ1-2, with a weak D call TRBD1 (6 bases). CDR3 size: 14 residues. Trimming took off 3 bases at V and 7 bases at J, with 15 bases between the two ends. The V gene's germline CDR1 is SGHVS and CDR2 FQNEAQ. DNA for the CDR3: TGTGCCAGCAGCTTGGGGGGGCCGGAGCTTGGCTACACCTTC. Its protein product is CASSLGGPELGYTF.

Comments on this clone: This specimen includes other DNA sequences encoding the same CDR3. This chain joins TRBV27 and TRBJ2-6, with D unclear. Germline CDR1 MNHEY, CDR2 SMNVEV (reference sequence). The CDR3 spans 15 residues. Trimming shortened V by 3 bases and J by 0 bases, and 6 bases separated the two germline ends. The CDR3 region is CASSLGSSGANVLTF. CDR3 nucleotide sequence: TGTGCCAGCAGTTTGGGCAGCTCTGGGGCCAACGTCCTGACTTTC.

This clone was picked up one time. In the same sample, other DNA sequences code for this CDR3. This sequence joins TRBV19 and TRBJ2-7; the D is unclear. Trimming removed 2 bases at V and 3 bases at J, with 8 bases between. Per germline, CDR1 LNHDA and CDR2 SQIVND (reference sequence). This CDR3 has 13 amino acids. CDR3 nucleotide sequence: TGTGCCAGTAGTATATTGGGCGGCTACGAGCAGTACTTC. Its translation is CASSILGGYEQYF.

The chain links TRBV19 to TRBJ1-3; the D gene is possibly TRBD1 (6 bases). This CDR3 spans 16 amino acids. Germline V CDR1 and CDR2: LNHDA, SQIVND (reference sequence). V was trimmed by 7 bases and J by 1 base, leaving 17 bases between them. Here the CDR3 reads CASTGGLPSSGNTIYF. The CDR3 DNA reads TGTGCCAGTACGGGGGGGCTCCCATCTTCTGGAAACACCATATATTTT.

This clone was picked up a small number of times. The chain joins TRBV5-1 to TRBJ2-1, with a tentative D call TRBD1 (6 bases). Germline V gives CDR1 SGHRS, CDR2 YFSETQ. Trimming stripped 7 bases from V and 3 bases from J, with 20 bases between. The CDR3 contains 16 residues. CDR3 amino acids: CASRNRLGANYNEQFF. CDR3 in DNA: TGCGCCAGCCGGAATCGGTTGGGGGCAAACTACAATGAGCAGTTCTTC.

There are a few counts of this clone. Different DNA sequences within this sample yield the same CDR3. The chain links TRBV9 to TRBJ1-1; TRBD1 matches at 8 bases. Germline V gives CDR1 SGDLS, CDR2 YYNGEE. This CDR3 has 15 amino acids. J gave up 2 bases and V 4 bases, and 7 bases lay outside the gene matches. This CDR3 reads CASSPRDRTNTEAFF. Written as DNA, the CDR3 is TGTGCCAGCAGCCCCCGGGACAGGACTAACACTGAAGCTTTCTTT.

Of note for this clone: Other DNA sequences in this specimen translate into the identical CDR3. The chain couples TRBV9 to TRBJ1-1; D is undetermined. Trimming shortened V by 4 bases and J by 1 base, and 11 bases separated the two germline ends. CDR1 and CDR2 (germline): SGDLS, YYNGEE. The CDR3 has 14 residues. In nucleotides, the CDR3 is TGTGCCAGCAGCCCAAGCGGTCAGAACACTGAAGCTTTCTTT. Its translation is CASSPSGQNTEAFF.

The chain has TRBV30 and TRBJ1-2; weak D call: TRBD1 (6 bases). Germline V CDR1 and CDR2: GTSNPN, SVGIG (reference sequence). Trimming removed 3 bases from V and 1 base from J, with 9 bases in between. This CDR3 has 13 amino acids. CDR3 nucleotides: TGTGCCTGGAGCGGACAGATTAACTATGGCTACACCTTC. Protein sequence: CAWSGQINYGYTF.

The genes are TRBV28 and TRBJ2-7; D not resolved. Trimming pared 2 bases from V and 4 bases from J, leaving 9 bases between. The CDR3 covers 13 residues. Germline CDR1 MDHEN, CDR2 SYDVKM. CDR3 amino acids: CASSLLVQYEQYF. The CDR3 bases are TGTGCCAGCAGTTTACTCGTGCAGTACGAGCAGTACTTC.

The chain couples TRBV6-1 to TRBJ1-5; tentatively, D is TRBD1 (5 bases). CDR3 length: 15 residues. Germline assignment: CDR1 MNHNS and CDR2 SASEGT. Trimming pared 4 bases from V and 1 base from J, leaving 11 bases between. The CDR3 spells CASSAGDASNQPQHF. DNA of the CDR3: TGTGCCAGCAGTGCGGGGGACGCAAGCAATCAGCCCCAGCATTTT.

The gene calls are TRBV28 and TRBJ2-3; 7 bases align to TRBD2. The CDR3 has 13 residues. Germline trimming cut 4 bases from V and 5 bases from J; bases unmatched to any gene: 3. Germline V lookup: CDR1 MDHEN, CDR2 SYDVKM. CDR3 in amino acids: CASSSIAGDTQYF. As DNA, the CDR3 is TGTGCCAGCAGTTCGATAGCGGGAGATACGCAGTATTTT.

This clone was observed a handful of times. The chain couples TRBV9 to TRBJ2-7; 7 bases align to TRBD2. In germline, CDR1 is SGDLS, CDR2 YYNGEE. Trimming removed 1 base from V and 5 bases from J; junction bases left unmatched: 6. The length of the CDR3 is 14 residues. The DNA of the CDR3 is TGTGCCAGCAGCGTATCCGGGACTATCCACGAGCAGTACTTC. It yields the protein CASSVSGTIHEQYF. The entire variable domain, with the rest obtained from reference TRBV9 and TRBJ2-7, is as follows: DSGVTQTPKHLITATGQRVTLRCSPRSGDLSVYWYQQSLDQGLQFLIQYYNGEERAKGNILERFSAQQFPDLHSELNLSSLELGDSALYFCASSVSGTIHEQYFGPGTRLTVT.